The text below deals with one T cell receptor (beta chain). Its specificity is not known. The sample belongs to a study of cytotoxic CD8 clonotypes in ibrutinib-treated CLL. Broader study findings: Lymph node repertoires were not studied, and sampling times were unmatched.

Germline V gene sequence: CDR1 SGHTS, CDR2 YDEGEE. This CDR3 region has 14 residues. With 3 bases removed from V and 15 bases from J, the gap between germline ends came to 22 bases. Using immunoSEQ multiplex PCR, the repertoire was profiled, and TCRdb retains in-frame clones only, with some absent. Of some 200,000 clones in the sample, over 60% were seen once. The sequenced sample was PBMCs, obtained after 24 months of ibrutinib treatment. This receptor was taken from a human donor with chronic lymphocytic leukemia. The chain has TRBV5-8 and TRBJ1-5; possible D gene TRBD1, 6 bases. CDR3 nucleotide sequence: TGTGCCAGCAGCTCCGACAGGTCTTACCTTCACTGGCATTTT. This sequence encodes CASSSDRSYLHWHF. The complete variable domain, with remaining parts taken from reference TRBV5-8 and TRBJ1-5, reads EAGVTQSPTHLIKTRGQQATLRCSPISGHTSVYWYQQALGLGLQFLLWYDEGEERNRGNFPPRFSGRQFPNYSSELNVNALELEDSALYLCASSSDRSYLHWHFGDGTRLSIL.